This T cell receptor (beta chain) was sequenced during a study of T-cell reconstitution after alpha-beta-depleted transplantation in children (TCRdb year 2016). Broadly, across the study: T-cell immune reconstitution after TCRalphabeta/CD19-depleted allogeneic hematopoietic cell transplantation in children was quantitatively tracked in the study by means of TCR repertoire profiling. What the work shows at the level of the full study, not this receptor alone: The high TCRbeta diversity at day 60 in some patients was ascribed to recipient T cells and intrathymic progenitors that had survived conditioning. The apparently early recovery of alphabetaT-cell counts about two months after transplant reportedly depended on only several hundred rapidly expanded clones that came from non-depleted graft cells. Over the following months the frequencies of hyperexpanded clones went down, and after one year T-cell counts and TCRbeta diversity were mostly credited to newly produced T cells.

The sample's treatment or condition, from its label and the paper: allogeneic hematopoietic cell transplantation with graft depleted of TCRalphabeta T cells and CD19 B cells. The transplant recipients were children given TCRalphabeta/CD19-depleted allogeneic hematopoietic cell grafts. This clonotype came up a few times. Its binding antigen is unknown. Qualities for individual bases were not recorded, and no much larger clone is one base off. Inclusive of the bounding cysteine and phenylalanine, the CDR3 is 20 residues long. Only CDR3 DNA is held: 60 bases, read in frame from base 1. V and J lose 0 bases and 1 base, and a span of 21 bases separates them. The germline V gene specifies SGHVS as CDR1 and FQNEAQ as CDR2. Receptor libraries were prepared by PCR. Reads for this sample came from an Illumina HiSeq 2500. To normalize quantification of the TCRbeta repertoire, the TCR libraries were built with molecular barcoding that relied on unique molecular identifiers. In-frame beta chains were kept once TCRdb had trimmed the public reads at Q25 with fastp and called clones with MiXCR. Each CDR3 protein appears once, grouped with its most common genes and DNA. Counted in this sample were a few hundred thousand distinct CDR3 sequences; 20% to 30% of them appeared once. 4.5% to 5.5% of the sample belongs to the ten largest clones.

The chain uses TRBV7-8 and TRBJ2-2; the D gene cannot be named for sure. The source of this sequence is a female patient under 10 years old who had a stem cell transplant for congenital amegakaryocytic thrombocytopenia, so the T cells may come from the graft donor. Sequences were derived from PBMCs, mostly from graft donor cells, sampled 360 days after TCRalphabeta/CD19-depleted stem cell transplant. CDR3 reads: CASSLARVASTSKNTGELFF. The DNA reads TGTGCCAGCAGCTTAGCACGGGTGGCCTCGACGAGCAAGAACACCGGGGAGCTGTTTTTT.